A selection of T cell receptor beta chains follows, all from one sample in a study of control samples from healthy donors and cancer patients. Sequencing used immunoSEQ multiplex PCR; TCRdb keeps in-frame clones, though not all of them. The sample includes some 120,000 clones, 88% of them seen just once. The sample consisted of blood. These receptors were taken from a woman in her 70s in good health. The CDR3 runs from the conserved cysteine through the conserved F or W. D genes are given only for firm matches. Rows give clone size only sometimes, using once, few, many, or a class for an expanded clone.

D: TRBD1; size: NA; V: TRBV24-1; J: TRBJ2-5; DNA: TGTGCCACCAGTGACCGGGACAGGGACGGGGAGACCCAGTACTTC; CDR3: CATSDRDRDGETQYF
D: NA; size: NA; V: TRBV7-2; J: TRBJ2-5; DNA: TGTGCCAGCAGGCCCGGTGGACGGGGAGAAGGGACCCAGTACTTC; CDR3: CASRPGGRGEGTQYF
D: NA; size: NA; V: TRBV7-6; J: TRBJ1-3; DNA: TGTGCCAGCAGCTTAAACCTGTTTGGGGGCTCTGGAAACACCATATATTTT; CDR3: CASSLNLFGGSGNTIYF
D: NA; size: NA; V: TRBV15; J: TRBJ2-7; DNA: TGTGCCACCAGCAGAGACAGAAGCTCCTACGAGCAGTACTTC; CDR3: CATSRDRSSYEQYF
D: TRBD1; size: NA; V: TRBV4-1; J: TRBJ2-1; DNA: TGCGCCAGCAGCCCGACAGGGCCCAATGAGCAGTTCTTC; CDR3: CASSPTGPNEQFF
D: NA; size: NA; V: TRBV19; J: TRBJ1-6; DNA: TGTGCCAGTAGTATTGGGGGGTCGAGGGGCCGGTCACCCCTCCACTTT; CDR3: CASSIGGSRGRSPLHF
D: NA; size: NA; V: TRBV21-1; J: TRBJ2-5; DNA: TGTGCAAGCTTCGTGGGGCACCAAGAGACCCAGTACTTC; CDR3: CASFVGHQETQYF
D: TRBD1; size: NA; V: TRBV6-1; J: TRBJ2-3; DNA: TGTGCCAGCAGTGAAGTCTTAGGACAGGTGGGGAAAGATACGCAGTATTTT; CDR3: CASSEVLGQVGKDTQYF
D: TRBD1; size: NA; V: TRBV10-3; J: TRBJ1-5; DNA: TGTGCCATCAGTGGGGGGACAGGGGTCCATCAGCCCCAGCATTTT; CDR3: CAISGGTGVHQPQHF
D: TRBD2; size: NA; V: TRBV6-4; J: TRBJ2-3; DNA: TGTGCCAGCAGTGCGGGGGGGCGGACAGATACGCAGTATTTT; CDR3: CASSAGGRTDTQYF
D: TRBD1; size: NA; V: TRBV2; J: TRBJ1-2; DNA: TGTGCCAGCAGCAAAGGGAGGGGGCAGGGGGGCTACACCTTC; CDR3: CASSKGRGQGGYTF
D: NA; size: once; V: TRBV2; J: TRBJ2-3; DNA: TGTGCCAGCAGCCCCAGGGTTGGCACAGATACGCAGTATTTT; CDR3: CASSPRVGTDTQYF
D: TRBD1; size: few; V: TRBV5-1; J: TRBJ1-1; DNA: TGCGCCAGCAGCTTCTACGGGACAGGGGTACCTGAAGCTTTCTTT; CDR3: CASSFYGTGVPEAFF
D: NA; size: once; V: TRBV7-3; J: TRBJ2-3; DNA: TGTGCCAGCAGCTCGGACGGTCGTGATACGCAGTATTTT; CDR3: CASSSDGRDTQYF
D: TRBD1; size: NA; V: TRBV5-1; J: TRBJ2-3; DNA: TGCGCCAGCAGCTCCCAGGGGGCCACAGATACGCAGTATTTT; CDR3: CASSSQGATDTQYF
D: NA; size: NA; V: TRBV5-1; J: TRBJ2-5; DNA: TGCGCCAGCAGCTACCGTGGACAAGAGACCCAGTACTTC; CDR3: CASSYRGQETQYF
D: TRBD1; size: NA; V: TRBV5-6; J: TRBJ1-1; DNA: TGTGCCAGCAGCCGGGGGACAGTTCCAAGGGATGCTTTCTTT; CDR3: CASSRGTVPRDAFF
D: NA; size: NA; V: TRBV27; J: TRBJ1-1; DNA: TGTGCCAGCAGTCCTCGACCGGACAGGAACACTGAAGCTTTCTTT; CDR3: CASSPRPDRNTEAFF
D: TRBD1; size: NA; V: TRBV5-1; J: TRBJ1-5; DNA: TGCGCCAGCAGCTTGGCCGGGACAGGGGTGCAGCAGCCCCAGCATTTT; CDR3: CASSLAGTGVQQPQHF
D: NA; size: NA; V: TRBV24-1; J: TRBJ1-1; DNA: TGTGCCACCAGTGATTGGCGTGGTCAGTTCATGAACACTGAAGCTTTCTTT; CDR3: CATSDWRGQFMNTEAFF
D: TRBD1; size: NA; V: TRBV14; J: TRBJ2-7; DNA: TGTGCCAGCAGCCAACCGGGACAGGGTCGGGCGCAGTACTTC; CDR3: CASSQPGQGRAQYF
D: NA; size: NA; V: TRBV29-1; J: TRBJ1-2; DNA: TGCAGCGTTGAAGATCTTAGTGTTTATGGCTACACCTTC; CDR3: CSVEDLSVYGYTF
D: TRBD1; size: NA; V: TRBV5-1; J: TRBJ1-4; DNA: TGCGCCAGCAGCCCAGGGGGACAGAATGAAAAACTGTTTTTT; CDR3: CASSPGGQNEKLFF
D: NA; size: NA; V: TRBV5-1; J: TRBJ2-5; DNA: TGCGCCAGCAGCGTCGACAGGGAGACCCAGTACTTC; CDR3: CASSVDRETQYF
D: TRBD1; size: once; V: TRBV11-3; J: TRBJ1-1; DNA: TGTGCCAGCAGCCGACAGGGGGGCGCTGAAGCTTTCTTT; CDR3: CASSRQGGAEAFF
D: TRBD2; size: NA; V: TRBV7-2; J: TRBJ2-1; DNA: TGTGCCAGCAGCTTACTCGGACTAGCGGGGGGTTATGAGCAGTTCTTC; CDR3: CASSLLGLAGGYEQFF
D: NA; size: NA; V: TRBV12-3/TRBV12-4; J: TRBJ2-1; DNA: TGTGCCAGCAGTTCTCCTCCGGACAATGAGCAGTTCTTC; CDR3: CASSSPPDNEQFF
D: NA; size: NA; V: TRBV21-1; J: TRBJ2-5; DNA: TGTGCCAGCAGCAAACCCCGGGGGGTTGAGACCCAGTACTTC; CDR3: CASSKPRGVETQYF
D: NA; size: NA; V: TRBV9; J: TRBJ1-6; DNA: TGTGCCAGCAGCGCTCAGCCGGGAAATAATTCACCCCTCCACTTT; CDR3: CASSAQPGNNSPLHF
D: TRBD1; size: NA; V: TRBV14; J: TRBJ2-5; DNA: TGTGCCAGCAGCCACAGGGGGCGCGGGGAGACCCAGTACTTC; CDR3: CASSHRGRGETQYF
D: TRBD1; size: NA; V: TRBV29-1; J: TRBJ1-2; DNA: TGCAGCGTTGAAGTGGGTCAGGGGGTAGGCTACACCTTC; CDR3: CSVEVGQGVGYTF
D: NA; size: NA; V: TRBV7-9; J: TRBJ2-3; DNA: TGTGCCAGCAGCCGGGGTGACAGACTCACAGATACGCAGTATTTT; CDR3: CASSRGDRLTDTQYF
D: NA; size: NA; V: TRBV15; J: TRBJ1-2; DNA: TGTGCCACCAGCACCCATCAAGGCAGGGTCTCCCCTGGCTACACCTTC; CDR3: CATSTHQGRVSPGYTF
D: NA; size: few; V: TRBV7-3; J: TRBJ2-7; DNA: TGTGCCAGCAGCTTATTCGTAGCCACCGAGCAGTACTTC; CDR3: CASSLFVATEQYF
D: TRBD1; size: NA; V: TRBV6-2/TRBV6-3; J: TRBJ2-2; DNA: TGTGCCAGCAGTGACACAGGGGGCAAATGGTTCGGGGAGCTGTTTTTT; CDR3: CASSDTGGKWFGELFF
D: NA; size: NA; V: TRBV5-1; J: TRBJ1-5; DNA: TGCGCCAGCAGCTTGGAAGGAGGGAACCCCCAGCATTTT; CDR3: CASSLEGGNPQHF
D: TRBD1; size: NA; V: TRBV9; J: TRBJ1-2; DNA: TGTGCCAGCAGCCCAGGACAGGGGACAGGCTATGGCTACACCTTC; CDR3: CASSPGQGTGYGYTF
D: NA; size: NA; V: TRBV5-1; J: TRBJ2-1; DNA: TGCGCCAGCAGAAACCCCTCCTCCTACAATGAGCAGTTCTTC; CDR3: CASRNPSSYNEQFF
D: NA; size: NA; V: TRBV4-1; J: TRBJ2-7; DNA: TGCGCCAGCAGCCAAGTATTCGGGACTTCCTACGAGCAGTACTTC; CDR3: CASSQVFGTSYEQYF
D: NA; size: once; V: TRBV12-3/TRBV12-4; J: TRBJ2-5; DNA: TGTGCCAGCAGTTTGGGGGGGCCTGAGACCCAGTACTTC; CDR3: CASSLGGPETQYF
D: NA; size: once; V: TRBV3-1/TRBV3-2; J: TRBJ1-6; DNA: TGTGCCAGCAGCCAAGGGGGACTCAATTCACCCCTCCACTTT; CDR3: CASSQGGLNSPLHF
D: TRBD2; size: NA; V: TRBV27; J: TRBJ2-2; DNA: TGTGCCAGCAGCCATAGCGGGGGGGACCACGGGGAGCTGTTTTTT; CDR3: CASSHSGGDHGELFF
D: NA; size: NA; V: TRBV29-1; J: TRBJ2-3; DNA: TGCAGCGCCAGACCCAGCACAGATACGCAGTATTTT; CDR3: CSARPSTDTQYF
D: TRBD1; size: few; V: TRBV7-2; J: TRBJ1-2; DNA: TGTGCCAGCAGCTCAGGACAGGGAGCTAACTATGGCTACACCTTC; CDR3: CASSSGQGANYGYTF
D: NA; size: NA; V: TRBV5-1; J: TRBJ1-1; DNA: TGCGCCAGCAGCTTGTTGGATTACACTGAAGCTTTCTTT; CDR3: CASSLLDYTEAFF
D: NA; size: NA; V: TRBV6-6; J: TRBJ1-1; DNA: TGTGCCAGCAGTTACATGGTAGTCACCATGAACACTGAAGCTTTCTTT; CDR3: CASSYMVVTMNTEAFF
D: TRBD1; size: once; V: TRBV20-1; J: TRBJ2-5; DNA: TGCAGTGCTAGTGGACAGGGACGGCGAGAGACCCAGTACTTC; CDR3: CSASGQGRRETQYF
D: NA; size: few; V: TRBV4-2; J: TRBJ2-3; DNA: TGTGCCAGCAGCCAAGACGGACAGTATTTCACAGATACGCAGTATTTT; CDR3: CASSQDGQYFTDTQYF
D: TRBD2; size: NA; V: TRBV27; J: TRBJ2-5; DNA: TGTGCCAGCAGCACCGGGACTAGCGGGGGGATTGAGACCCAGTACTTC; CDR3: CASSTGTSGGIETQYF
D: NA; size: NA; V: TRBV6-6; J: TRBJ1-6; DNA: TGTGCCAGCAGAATCGTCTCCTATAATTCACCCCTCCACTTT; CDR3: CASRIVSYNSPLHF